This T cell receptor (beta chain) was documented in a study of response to subunit inactivated influenza vaccine. TCRdb analysed the RT-PCR reads with MiXCR anew, one entry per CDR3 protein. The table shows roughly 190,000 distinct CDR3 sequences, with approximately 15% occurring only once. Overall study results and limits: After each seasonal influenza vaccination, few new T cells are recruited, the authors suggested.

Concerning this clonotype itself: What it binds is unknown.

Germline V CDR1 and CDR2: SEHNR, FQNEAQ (reference sequence). V was clipped by 0 bases and J by 5 bases; unmatched bases: 11. The CDR3 sequence is 17 residues long. The specimen comprised CD8+ T cells sorted from PBMCs, sampled roughly 5 days after vaccination. V and J are TRBV7-9 and TRBJ2-5; 8 bases match TRBD1. This TCR was recovered from a man between 45 and 60 years old who received an inactivated influenza vaccine. CDR3 DNA: TGTGCCAGCAGCTTAGCGCCGGGACAGGCGGAATGGGAGACCCAGTACTTC. Translating it yields CASSLAPGQAEWETQYF.